This paragraph reports one T cell receptor (beta chain). Its antigen is currently unknown. The data were taken from a study of T cell responses to AZD1222 COVID-19 vaccine. The study, taken as a whole, reports: Clonal diversity was possibly underestimated, and white British individuals and females predominated among donors.

Germline V lookup: CDR1 SEHNR, CDR2 FQNEAQ (reference sequence). Trimming took 1 base from V and 7 from J; bases not matched to a gene: 11. CDR3 length: 17 residues. Produced via immunoSEQ multiplex PCR; TCRdb's table is partial and in-frame only. The data hold 170,000 or so clones, with about 85% observed a single time. The input for sequencing was peripheral blood, taken on day 0 of AZD1222 vaccination. The chain has TRBV7-9 and TRBJ1-4, with 8 bases aligning to TRBD1. The TCR sequence derives from an adult in good health. Written as DNA, the CDR3 is TGTGCCAGCAGCTTAGGGTCTTCGGGGACAGGAGGTGAAAAACTGTTTTTT. It specifies CASSLGSSGTGGEKLFF.